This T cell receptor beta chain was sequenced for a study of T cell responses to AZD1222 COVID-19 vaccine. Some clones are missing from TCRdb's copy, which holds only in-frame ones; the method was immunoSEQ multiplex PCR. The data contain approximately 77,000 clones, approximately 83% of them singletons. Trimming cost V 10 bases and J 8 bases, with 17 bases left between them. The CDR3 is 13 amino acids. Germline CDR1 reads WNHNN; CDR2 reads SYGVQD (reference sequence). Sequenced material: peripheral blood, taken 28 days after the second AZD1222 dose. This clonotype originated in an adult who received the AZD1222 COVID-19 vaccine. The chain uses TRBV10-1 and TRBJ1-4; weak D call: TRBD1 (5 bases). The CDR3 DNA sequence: TGCGCCACCCCAGGGAGGGGTATCGAAAAACTGTTTTTT. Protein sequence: CATPGRGIEKLFF.